This TCR beta chain derives from a study of PD-1 blockade in mismatch repair-deficient tumors. This clone came up a few times. The table came from immunoSEQ multiplex PCR; TCRdb's copy has only in-frame clones and leaves some out. The data contain 30,000 to 45,000 clones, 65% to 85% of them singletons. V lost 0 bases to trimming and J lost 3 bases; unmatched junction nucleotides: 1. The CDR3 has 15 amino acids. Germline loops: CDR1 MNHEY, CDR2 SVGAGI. The chain has TRBV6-5 and TRBJ2-7; 11 positions match TRBD2. This TCR came from an adult with mismatch repair-deficient cancer. Sequencing used PBMCs, obtained roughly 39 weeks after starting pembrolizumab. The CDR3 spells CASSYSGLAGYEQYF. CDR3 in DNA: TGTGCCAGCAGTTACTCCGGACTAGCGGGCTACGAGCAGTACTTC.